This T cell receptor beta chain derives from a study of T cell responses to AZD1222 COVID-19 vaccine. The length of the CDR3 is 15 residues. V lost 6 bases and J 6 bases, leaving 15 bases between the germline ends. Germline CDR1 MDHEN, CDR2 SYDVKM. Sequencing used immunoSEQ multiplex PCR; TCRdb keeps in-frame clones, though not all of them. Of roughly 140,000 clones listed, 94% are singletons. A word on this clone: No antigen is known for it.

Whole-study findings and limits: An increase in Spike-specific TCR breadth and depth was observed after two AZD1222 doses. No repertoire was sampled before or during the peak T cell response, only after it. Clonal diversity was possibly underestimated, and white British individuals and females predominated among donors. AZD1222 recipients seropositive at baseline numbered only six or seven.

This clonotype was obtained from an adult in good health. The chain links TRBV28 to TRBJ1-6; D might be TRBD1 (5 bases). The sample was peripheral blood, taken on day 0 of AZD1222 vaccination. CDR3 protein: CASSSPQGRNSPLHF. The CDR3 DNA reads TGTGCCAGCAGCTCCCCCCAGGGTCGTAATTCACCCCTCCACTTT.